The sequence of this T cell receptor (beta chain) was determined in a study of Ad26.COV2.S vaccination and SARS-CoV-2 variants. Broader study findings: Ad26.COV2.S recipients had broader spike-specific TCRs (P = 0.0014).

On this clone itself: Its antigen is unknown.

The germline gives CDR1 GTSNPN, CDR2 SVGIG (reference sequence). The CDR3 is 12 residues long. V lost 5 bases, J lost 6 bases, and 8 bases lay in between. Profiled with immunoSEQ multiplex PCR; TCRdb holds only in-frame clones, not every one. This sample has roughly 100,000 clones, with about three quarters found just once. This chain links TRBV30 with TRBJ1-6; D is unresolved. The source was peripheral blood, collected after recovery from COVID-19. This TCR was recovered from a human donor who had recovered from COVID-19. CDR3 nucleotides: TGTGCCTGGGAGCATAGTAATTCACCCCTCCACTTT. This sequence encodes CAWEHSNSPLHF.